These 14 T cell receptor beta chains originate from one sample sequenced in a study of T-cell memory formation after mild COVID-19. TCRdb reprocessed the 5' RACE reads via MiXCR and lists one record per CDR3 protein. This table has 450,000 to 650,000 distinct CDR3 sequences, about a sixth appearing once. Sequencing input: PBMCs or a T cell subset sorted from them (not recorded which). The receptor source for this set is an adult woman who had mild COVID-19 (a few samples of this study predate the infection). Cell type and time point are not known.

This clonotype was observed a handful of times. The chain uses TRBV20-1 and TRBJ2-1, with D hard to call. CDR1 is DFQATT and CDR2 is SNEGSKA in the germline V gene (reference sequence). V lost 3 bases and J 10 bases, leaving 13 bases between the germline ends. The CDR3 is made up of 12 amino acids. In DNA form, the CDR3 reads TGCAGTGCTAGCGTCGGCCCCAGGGAGCAGTTCTTC. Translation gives CSASVGPREQFF.

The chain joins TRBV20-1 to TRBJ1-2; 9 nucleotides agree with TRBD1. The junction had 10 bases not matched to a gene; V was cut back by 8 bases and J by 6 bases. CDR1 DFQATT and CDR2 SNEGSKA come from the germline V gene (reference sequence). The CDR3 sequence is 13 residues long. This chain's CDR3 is CSTKGDRDNGYTF. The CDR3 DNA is TGCAGTACTAAAGGGGACAGGGACAATGGCTACACCTTC.

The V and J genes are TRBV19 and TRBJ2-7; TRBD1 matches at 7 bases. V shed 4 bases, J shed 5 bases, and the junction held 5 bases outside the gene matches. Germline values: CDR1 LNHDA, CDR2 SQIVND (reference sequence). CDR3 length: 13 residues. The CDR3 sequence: CASSTRGNHEQYF. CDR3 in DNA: TGTGCCAGTAGTACCAGGGGGAACCACGAGCAGTACTTC.

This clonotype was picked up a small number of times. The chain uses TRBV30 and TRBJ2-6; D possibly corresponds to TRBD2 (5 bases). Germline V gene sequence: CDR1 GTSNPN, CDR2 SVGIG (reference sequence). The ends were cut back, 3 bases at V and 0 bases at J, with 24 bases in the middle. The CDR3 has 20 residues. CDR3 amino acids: CAWREDSPGTPSSGANVLTF. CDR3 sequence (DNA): TGTGCCTGGAGAGAAGACTCGCCGGGAACGCCAAGCTCTGGGGCCAACGTCCTGACTTTC.

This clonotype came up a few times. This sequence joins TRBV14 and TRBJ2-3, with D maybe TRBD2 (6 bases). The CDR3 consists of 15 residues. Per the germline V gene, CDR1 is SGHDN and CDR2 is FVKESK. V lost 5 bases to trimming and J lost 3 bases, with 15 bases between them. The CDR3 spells CASSSGMGTTDTQYF. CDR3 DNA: TGTGCCAGCAGCTCAGGCATGGGGACTACAGATACGCAGTATTTT.

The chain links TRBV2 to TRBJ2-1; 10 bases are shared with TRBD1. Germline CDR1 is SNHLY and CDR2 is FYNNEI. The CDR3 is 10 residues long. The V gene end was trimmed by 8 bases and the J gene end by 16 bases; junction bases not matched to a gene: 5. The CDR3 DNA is TGTGCCAGCGGCCGGGACAGGGGATTCTTC. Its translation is CASGRDRGFF. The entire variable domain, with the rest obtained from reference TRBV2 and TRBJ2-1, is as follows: EPEVTQTPSHQVTQMGQEVILRCVPISNHLYFYWYRQILGQKVEFLVSFYNNEISEKSEIFDDQFSVERPDGSNFTLKIRSTKLEDSAMYFCASGRDRGFFGPGTRLTVL.

The CDR3 region has the DNA TGTGCCAGCAGTCGACTACTGCGCGAGACCCAGTACTTC. Protein product: CASSRLLRETQYF. The chain employs TRBV2 and TRBJ2-5; tentative D call: TRBD2 (5 bases). The V and J ends lost 5 bases and 5 bases respectively, with 12 bases between them. Germline CDR1 reads SNHLY; CDR2 reads FYNNEI. CDR3 length: 13 amino acids.

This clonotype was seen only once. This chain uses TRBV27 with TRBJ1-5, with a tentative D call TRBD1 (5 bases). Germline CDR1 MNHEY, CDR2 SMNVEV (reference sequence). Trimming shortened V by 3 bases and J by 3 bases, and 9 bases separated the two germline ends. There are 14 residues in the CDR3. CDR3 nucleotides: TGTGCCAGCAGTTTGGAGGGGCCCAATCAGCCCCAGCATTTT. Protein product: CASSLEGPNQPQHF.

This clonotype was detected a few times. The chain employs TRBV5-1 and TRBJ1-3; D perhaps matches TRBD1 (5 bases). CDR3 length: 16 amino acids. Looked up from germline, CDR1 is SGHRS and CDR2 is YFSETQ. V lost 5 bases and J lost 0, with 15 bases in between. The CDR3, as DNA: TGCGCCAGCAGTCGTGGGACGGTACCCTCTGGAAACACCATATATTTT. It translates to CASSRGTVPSGNTIYF.

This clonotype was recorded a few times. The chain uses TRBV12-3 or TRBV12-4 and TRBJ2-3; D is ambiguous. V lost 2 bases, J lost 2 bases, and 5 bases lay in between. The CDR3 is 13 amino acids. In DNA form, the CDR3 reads TGTGCCAGCAGTTTACTCCACACAGATACGCAGTATTTT. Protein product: CASSLLHTDTQYF.

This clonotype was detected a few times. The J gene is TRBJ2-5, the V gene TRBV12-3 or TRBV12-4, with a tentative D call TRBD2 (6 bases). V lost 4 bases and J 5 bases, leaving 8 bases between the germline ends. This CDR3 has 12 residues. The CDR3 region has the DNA TGTGCCAGCAGTTATCGGGAGGAGACCCAGTACTTC. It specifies CASSYREETQYF.

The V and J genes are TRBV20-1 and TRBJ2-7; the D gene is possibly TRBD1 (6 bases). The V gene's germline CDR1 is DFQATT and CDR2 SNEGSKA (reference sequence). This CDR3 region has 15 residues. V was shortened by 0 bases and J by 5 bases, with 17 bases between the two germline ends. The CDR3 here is CSARDGDTLLDEQYF. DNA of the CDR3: TGCAGTGCTAGAGATGGGGACACGCTCCTTGACGAGCAGTACTTC.

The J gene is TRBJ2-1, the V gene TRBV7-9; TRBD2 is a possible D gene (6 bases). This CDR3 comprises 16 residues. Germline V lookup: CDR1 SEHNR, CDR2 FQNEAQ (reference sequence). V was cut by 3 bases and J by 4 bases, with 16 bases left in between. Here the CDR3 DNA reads TGTGCCAGCAGCTTTATCCCGGGAGCCGGATACAATGAGCAGTTCTTC. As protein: CASSFIPGAGYNEQFF.

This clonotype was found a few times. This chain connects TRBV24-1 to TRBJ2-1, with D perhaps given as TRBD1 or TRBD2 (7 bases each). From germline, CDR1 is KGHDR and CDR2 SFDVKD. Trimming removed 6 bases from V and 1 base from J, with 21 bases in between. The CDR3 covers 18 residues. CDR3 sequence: CATSSAGGEKTSYNEQFF. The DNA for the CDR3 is TGTGCCACCAGTTCGGCAGGGGGGGAGAAGACTTCCTACAATGAGCAGTTCTTC.